A single sample is the source of the 26 T cell receptor beta chains below, sequenced in a study of shared clonotypes between healthy human individuals. Profiled with immunoSEQ multiplex PCR; TCRdb holds only in-frame clones, not every one. The table lists roughly 2.5 million clones, roughly 92% of them singletons, with about 0.13% in the top ten. The sequenced material came from naive CD4+ T cells sorted from blood. Subset denoted: CD45RA+ positively selected. These TCRs come from a young man in good health.

This rearrangement joins TRBV5-1 to TRBJ2-2; D may match TRBD1 or TRBD2 (5 bases each). This CDR3 is 15 amino acids long. The V and J ends lost 4 bases and 4 bases respectively, with 14 bases between them. The V gene's germline CDR1 is SGHRS and CDR2 YFSETQ. The DNA of the CDR3 is TGCGCCAGCAGCATCGACGCAGGGACCACCGGGGAGCTGTTTTTT. It encodes CASSIDAGTTGELFF.

The chain recombines TRBV7-2 with TRBJ2-1, with 8 nucleotides matching TRBD2. The V gene's germline CDR1 is SGHTA and CDR2 FQGNSA. The CDR3 has 14 residues. The trim removed 4 bases at V and 7 bases at J, leaving 6 bases unmatched. Here the CDR3 reads CASSSRLATNEQFF. The CDR3 DNA sequence: TGTGCCAGCAGCTCCCGACTAGCGACTAATGAGCAGTTCTTC.

This clone was seen more than once but under ten times. As DNA, the CDR3 is TGCGCCAGCAGCTTGGACCACCAAGAGACCCAGTACTTC. Translated: CASSLDHQETQYF. This chain joins TRBV5-1 and TRBJ2-5, with unresolved D. Germline V gene sequence: CDR1 SGHRS, CDR2 YFSETQ. Trimming took 0 bases from V and 0 from J, leaving 3 bases between them. The CDR3 totals 13 residues.

The chain carries TRBV6-4 and TRBJ2-7; 13 nucleotides align to TRBD2. From germline, CDR1 is MRHNA and CDR2 SNTAGT. The CDR3 extends over 16 amino acids. The J segment lost 5 bases and the V segment lost 4 bases, leaving 8 bases of the junction unmatched. The chain's CDR3 is CASSAGLAGTGDEQYF. The CDR3 DNA is TGTGCCAGCAGTGCGGGACTAGCGGGAACGGGCGACGAGCAGTACTTC.

This rearrangement joins TRBV11-2 to TRBJ2-3; TRBD2 agrees at 8 bases. The CDR3 consists of 15 residues. The V and J ends lost 1 base and 5 bases, in that order; junction bases with no gene match: 5. CDR1 and CDR2 (germline): SGHAT, FQNNGV. The CDR3 is CASSLVGLVKDTQYF. The CDR3 DNA reads as TGTGCCAGCAGCTTAGTGGGACTAGTAAAAGATACGCAGTATTTT.

The table lists this clone with a few counts. The V call is TRBV18, the J call TRBJ1-5; possible D gene TRBD1, 6 bases. V was cut by 6 bases and J by 0 bases, with 12 bases left in between. The CDR3 contains 15 residues. Germline-derived CDR1 and CDR2 are KGHSH and LQKENI. The CDR3 nucleotides are TGTGCCAGCTCCCTCGAGGGGGATAGCAATCAGCCCCAGCATTTT. Translation: CASSLEGDSNQPQHF.

In this sample, this clone turned up once. The V call is TRBV7-9, the J call TRBJ1-2; 8 bases fit TRBD1. The CDR3 extends over 14 amino acids. Germline CDR1 reads SEHNR; CDR2 reads FQNEAQ (reference sequence). J gave up 5 bases and V 0 bases, and 2 bases lay outside the gene matches. CDR3 region: CASSLARTGYGYTF. CDR3 DNA sequence: TGTGCCAGCAGCTTAGCTAGGACAGGGTATGGCTACACCTTC.

As concerns this clone: Germline is not matched at one junction end, which may reflect a read error. The CDR3 nucleotides read TGTGCCAGCAGATTAGCAGGCAGTAATTCACCCCTCCACTTT. Its protein is CASRLAGSNSPLHF. This chain joins TRBV7-2 and TRBJ1-6, with D uncertain. This CDR3 has 14 residues. Germline loops: CDR1 SGHTA, CDR2 FQGNSA.

This clone was observed a single time. V is TRBV9 and J is TRBJ1-6; possible D gene TRBD1, 6 bases. CDR1 is SGDLS and CDR2 is YYNGEE in the germline V gene. The CDR3 contains 15 residues. V dropped 2 bases and J dropped 6 bases, with 12 bases sitting between them. The CDR3 nucleotides are TGTGCCAGCAGCGTTGGGGACACTGCTAATTCACCCCTCCACTTT. This encodes CASSVGDTANSPLHF.

The chain uses TRBV5-4 and TRBJ2-2; 7 bases fit TRBD1. V lost 2 bases and J lost 6; bases outside the gene matches: 4. The CDR3 contains 14 residues. In germline, CDR1 is SGHNT, CDR2 YYREEE (reference sequence). CDR3 residues: CASSFTGESGELFF. The CDR3, as DNA: TGTGCCAGCAGCTTCACAGGGGAATCCGGGGAGCTGTTTTTT.

The rearrangement joins TRBV5-1 to TRBJ2-7; a possible D gene is TRBD2 (5 bases). Germline V CDR1 and CDR2: SGHRS, YFSETQ. The CDR3 covers 15 residues. V shed 6 bases and J shed 3 bases, with 19 bases lying between them. This CDR3 reads CASIAGNKKGYEQYF. The CDR3 bases are TGCGCCAGCATAGCCGGGAACAAAAAGGGCTACGAGCAGTACTTC.

V usage is TRBV6-5 and J usage is TRBJ2-3; D is unclear. Germline lookup yields CDR1 MNHEY and CDR2 SVGAGI. The CDR3 has 14 amino acids. The V end was cut by 8 bases, the J end by 0 bases, with 12 bases between. The CDR3 sequence: CASAKKGSTDTQYF. CDR3 DNA: TGTGCCAGCGCAAAGAAGGGAAGCACAGATACGCAGTATTTT.

The rearrangement links TRBV11-1 to TRBJ2-1; no clear D. The CDR3 loop spans 15 amino acids. Between the trimmed V and J ends, which lost 1 base and 0 bases, there was a span of 7 bases. CDR1 is SGHAT, CDR2 FQDESV, per germline (reference sequence). The CDR3 nucleotides read TGTGCCAGCAGCTTAGGGCAACTCTCCTACAATGAGCAGTTCTTC. Translating it yields CASSLGQLSYNEQFF.

As regards this clone: Other DNA sequences in this specimen translate into the identical CDR3. The chain carries TRBV6-5 and TRBJ1-1; TRBD1 is a possible D gene (5 bases). The CDR3 runs 14 residues. The germline V gene encodes CDR1 MNHEY and CDR2 SVGAGI. The ends were cut back, 6 bases at V and 0 bases at J, with 11 bases in the middle. The DNA of the CDR3 is TGTGCCAGCAGCCCAGGGTGGGTGAACACTGAAGCTTTCTTT. This encodes CASSPGWVNTEAFF.

The chain employs TRBV28 and TRBJ1-1, with D perhaps TRBD1 (6 bases). The germline gives CDR1 MDHEN, CDR2 SYDVKM. The CDR3 is made up of 15 amino acids. V lost 7 bases to trimming and J lost 3 bases, with 18 bases between them. The CDR3 region has the DNA TGTGCCAGCATGGTTGGCAGCAGGGGATACACTGAAGCTTTCTTT. It translates to CASMVGSRGYTEAFF.

The CDR3 nucleotides read TGTGCCAGCAGTGTCGACACAGATACGCAGTATTTT. Protein sequence: CASSVDTDTQYF. This rearrangement joins TRBV2 to TRBJ2-3; D is unresolved. Germline CDR1 SNHLY, CDR2 FYNNEI. This CDR3 has 12 amino acids. V was pared by 4 bases and J by 2 bases, with 4 bases between.

The gene calls are TRBV7-2 and TRBJ2-1, with D hard to call. The CDR3 consists of 14 residues. Germline CDR1 is SGHTA and CDR2 is FQGNSA. V was pared by 3 bases and J by 9 bases, with 15 bases between. The CDR3 loop reads CASSFRNSWTEQFF. The CDR3 DNA is TGTGCCAGCAGCTTCCGGAATAGTTGGACTGAGCAGTTCTTC.

The chain recombines TRBV7-9 with TRBJ2-3; D is uncertain. The CDR3 is made up of 13 amino acids. Germline CDR1 and CDR2: SEHNR and FQNEAQ (reference sequence). The germline V and J ends were trimmed by 5 bases and 6 bases, with 12 bases remaining between them. As DNA, the CDR3 is TGTGCCAGCAGCCCGTTGGTCAATGATACGCAGTATTTT. Translating gives CASSPLVNDTQYF.

This rearrangement joins TRBV6-1 to TRBJ1-1; D perhaps matches TRBD1 (5 bases). CDR1 is MNHNS, CDR2 SASEGT, per germline. V was cut by 8 bases and J by 4 bases, with 17 bases left in between. The CDR3 consists of 14 residues. The CDR3 reads CASLKPWGGTEAFF. As DNA, the CDR3 is TGTGCCAGCTTGAAGCCCTGGGGGGGCACTGAAGCTTTCTTT.

In DNA, the CDR3 is TGTGCCAGTGGGTTAGCGGGAGCCCTGGGGTTGAATGAGCAGTTCTTC. It yields the protein CASGLAGALGLNEQFF. The chain has TRBV19 and TRBJ2-1; 9 nucleotides agree with TRBD2. The CDR3 extends over 16 amino acids. The germline V gene encodes CDR1 LNHDA and CDR2 SQIVND (reference sequence). V gave up 8 bases and J gave up 7 bases; unmatched junction bases: 15.

As to this clone: One end of the junction varies from germline; a read error may be responsible. V and J are TRBV7-2 and TRBJ1-1, with 8 bases identical to TRBD1. CDR1 SGHTA and CDR2 FQGNSA come from the germline V gene. The CDR3 sequence is 15 residues long. The CDR3 region has the DNA TGTGCCAGCAGCTTTTCAGGGGGCTTGAACGCTGAAGCTTTCTTT. Amino acids: CASSFSGGLNAEAFF.

The chain couples TRBV5-6 to TRBJ1-2; D gene unclear. The CDR3 has 14 amino acids. Germline assignment: CDR1 SGHDT and CDR2 YYEEEE. Trimming shortened V by 0 bases and J by 2 bases, and 8 bases separated the two germline ends. The CDR3 nucleotides are TGTGCCAGCAGCTTGGGTCAGAAGAACTATGGCTACACCTTC. Translating gives CASSLGQKNYGYTF.

The V and J genes are TRBV27 and TRBJ1-1; 7 nucleotides line up with TRBD1. V lost 6 bases to trimming and J lost 7 bases; unmatched junction nucleotides: 11. This CDR3 region has 14 residues. The germline gives CDR1 MNHEY, CDR2 SMNVEV (reference sequence). The CDR3 reads CASRPDRVSGEAFF. In DNA, the CDR3 is TGTGCCAGCAGGCCCGACAGGGTAAGTGGTGAAGCTTTCTTT.

The chain uses TRBV5-8 and TRBJ2-7; 7 bases map to TRBD2. CDR3 length: 14 amino acids. Germline V lookup: CDR1 SGHTS, CDR2 YDEGEE. V was pared by 7 bases and J by 3 bases, with 10 bases of the junction left unmatched. For the CDR3, the DNA is TGTGCCAGCGGGGAGGGGAATACCCTCTACGAGCAGTACTTC. Protein product: CASGEGNTLYEQYF.

The chain links TRBV4-1 to TRBJ2-1; TRBD2 agrees at 7 bases. Per the germline V gene, CDR1 is MGHRA and CDR2 is YSYEKL. The CDR3 extends over 16 amino acids. V lost 4 bases and J lost 3; bases outside the gene matches: 9. The CDR3 spells CASSPSGLAGYNEQFF. CDR3 nucleotide sequence: TGCGCCAGCAGCCCCTCGGGGTTAGCGGGCTACAATGAGCAGTTCTTC.

This clone was observed a handful of times. The chain combines TRBV6-4 with TRBJ1-5; TRBD1 is a possible D gene (6 bases). The CDR3 covers 14 residues. The V gene's germline CDR1 is MRHNA and CDR2 SNTAGT. Trimming removed 3 bases at V and 7 bases at J, with 13 bases between. The CDR3 DNA reads TGTGCCAGCAGTGAAGTAGGGGGGGGCCAGCCCCAGCATTTT. Translating it yields CASSEVGGGQPQHF.